This TCR beta chain emerged from a study of Graves' ophthalmopathy and Graves' hyperthyroidism. Whole-study findings and limits: Built on 13 signatures, a model told ophthalmopathy apart from stable hyperthyroidism with over 85% sensitivity and almost 84% specificity.

If no ophthalmopathy appeared within 18 months of follow-up, hyperthyroidism was termed stable. PBMCs came from more than 8 ml of fresh peripheral blood. Amplified material comprised TCR beta CDR3 regions derived from RNA transcripts. First-round RT-PCR relied on HTBI primers, and a second-round multiplex PCR came next. One entry per CDR3 protein, called by TCRdb with MiXCR from the multiplex PCR reads. The sample carries hundreds of thousands of distinct CDR3 sequences, about 20% recorded once. This clonotype has only a few counts. What it recognizes is unknown. This TCR derives from a woman under 30 with stable Graves' hyperthyroidism. Some clones in this sample may be carry-over from other donors' samples. Source material: peripheral blood.

CDR3 in amino acids: CASSLKVGQPQHF. CDR3 DNA sequence: TGTGCCAGCAGTTTAAAGGTCGGACAGCCCCAGCATTTT. The chain combines TRBV12-3 or TRBV12-4 with TRBJ1-5; D remains ambiguous. The V and J ends lost 2 bases and 7 bases respectively, with 9 bases between them. This CDR3 has 13 amino acids.